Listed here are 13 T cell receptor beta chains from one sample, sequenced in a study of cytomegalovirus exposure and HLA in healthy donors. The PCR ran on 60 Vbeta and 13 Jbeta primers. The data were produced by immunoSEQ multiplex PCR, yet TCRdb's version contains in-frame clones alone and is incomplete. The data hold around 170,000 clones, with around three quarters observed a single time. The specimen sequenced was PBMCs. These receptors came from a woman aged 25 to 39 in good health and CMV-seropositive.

The CDR3 DNA reads as TGTGCCAGCACCTCCGCGGGACAAGAGACCCAGTACTTC. Amino acids: CASTSAGQETQYF. V usage is TRBV7-9 and J usage is TRBJ2-5; perhaps TRBD2 as D (6 bases). The CDR3 is 13 residues long. From germline, CDR1 is SEHNR and CDR2 FQNEAQ (reference sequence). V was shortened by 7 bases and J by 2 bases, with 11 bases between the two germline ends.

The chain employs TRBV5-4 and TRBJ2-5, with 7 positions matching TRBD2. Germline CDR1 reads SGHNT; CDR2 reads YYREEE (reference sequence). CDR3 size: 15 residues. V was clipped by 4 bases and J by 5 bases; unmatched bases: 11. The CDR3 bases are TGTGCCAGCAGCCCAACCCAGCAGGGAGGGGAGACCCAGTACTTC. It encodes CASSPTQQGGETQYF.

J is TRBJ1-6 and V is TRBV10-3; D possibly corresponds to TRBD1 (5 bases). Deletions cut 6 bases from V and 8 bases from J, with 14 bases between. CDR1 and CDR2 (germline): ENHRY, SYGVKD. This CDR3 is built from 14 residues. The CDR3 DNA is TGTGCCATCAGAACCGGGACGGGGGATTCACCCCTCCACTTT. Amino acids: CAIRTGTGDSPLHF.

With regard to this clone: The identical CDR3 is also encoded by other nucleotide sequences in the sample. The CDR3 is CASSPGGRGNQPQHF. In nucleotides, the CDR3 is TGTGCCAGCAGTCCAGGGGGCCGGGGCAATCAGCCCCAGCATTTT. The chain joins TRBV5-6 to TRBJ1-5; 8 bases are a match to TRBD1. Germline CDR1 is SGHDT and CDR2 is YYEEEE. The CDR3 length is 15 residues. V shed 5 bases and J 2 bases; nucleotides not matched to a gene: 6.

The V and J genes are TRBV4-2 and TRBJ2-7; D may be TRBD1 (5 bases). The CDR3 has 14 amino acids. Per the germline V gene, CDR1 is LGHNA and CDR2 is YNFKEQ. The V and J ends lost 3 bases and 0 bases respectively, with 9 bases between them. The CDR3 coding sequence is TGTGCCAGCAGCCAGGACATCCCCTCCTACGAGCAGTACTTC. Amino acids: CASSQDIPSYEQYF.

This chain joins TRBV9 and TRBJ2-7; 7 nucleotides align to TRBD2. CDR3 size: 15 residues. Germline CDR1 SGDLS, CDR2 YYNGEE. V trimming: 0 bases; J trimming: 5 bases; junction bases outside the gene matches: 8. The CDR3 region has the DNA TGTGCCAGCAGCGTAGGGGGGGGGACCCAGGACGAGCAGTACTTC. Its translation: CASSVGGGTQDEQYF.

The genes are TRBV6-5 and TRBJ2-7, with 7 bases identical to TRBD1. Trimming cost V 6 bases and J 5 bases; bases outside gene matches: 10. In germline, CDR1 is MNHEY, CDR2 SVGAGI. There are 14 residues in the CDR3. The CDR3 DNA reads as TGTGCCAGCAGCCCACCACAGGGGAACGACGAGCAGTACTTC. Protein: CASSPPQGNDEQYF.

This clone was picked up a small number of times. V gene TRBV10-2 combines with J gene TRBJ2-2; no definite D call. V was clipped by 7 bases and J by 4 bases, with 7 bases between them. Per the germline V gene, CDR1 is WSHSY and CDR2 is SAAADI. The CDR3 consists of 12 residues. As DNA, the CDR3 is TGCGCCAGCACCCTACTCACCGGGGAGCTGTTTTTT. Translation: CASTLLTGELFF.

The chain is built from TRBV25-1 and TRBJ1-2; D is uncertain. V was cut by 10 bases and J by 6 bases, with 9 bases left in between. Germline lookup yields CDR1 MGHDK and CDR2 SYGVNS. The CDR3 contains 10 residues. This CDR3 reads CATRSDGYTF. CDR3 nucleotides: TGTGCCACCCGGTCGGATGGCTACACCTTC.

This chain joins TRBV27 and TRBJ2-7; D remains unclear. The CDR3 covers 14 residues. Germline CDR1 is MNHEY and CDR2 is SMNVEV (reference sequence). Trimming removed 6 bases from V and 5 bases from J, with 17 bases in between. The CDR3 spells CASRRSQAFDEQYF. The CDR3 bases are TGTGCCAGCAGGAGGAGTCAAGCCTTTGACGAGCAGTACTTC.

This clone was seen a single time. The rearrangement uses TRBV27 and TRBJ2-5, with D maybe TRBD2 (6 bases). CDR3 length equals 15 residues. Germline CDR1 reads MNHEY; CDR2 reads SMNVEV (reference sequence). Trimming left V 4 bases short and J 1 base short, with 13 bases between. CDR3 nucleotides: TGTGCCAGCAGTTCCTTCGCGGGGTCCCAAGAGACCCAGTACTTC. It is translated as CASSSFAGSQETQYF.

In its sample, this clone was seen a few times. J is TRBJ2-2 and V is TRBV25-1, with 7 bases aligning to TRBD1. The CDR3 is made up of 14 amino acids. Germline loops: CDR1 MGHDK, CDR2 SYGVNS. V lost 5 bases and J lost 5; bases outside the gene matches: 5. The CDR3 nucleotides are TGTGCCAGCAGTCGACAGGGTGGGACCGGGGAGCTGTTTTTT. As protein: CASSRQGGTGELFF.

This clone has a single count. The CDR3 here is CASSRAIAMNSFVSRDQPQHF. CDR3 sequence (DNA): TGTGCCAGCAGCCGCGCCATAGCTATGAATTCCTTCGTTTCCCGCGATCAGCCCCAGCATTTT. V usage is TRBV4-2 and J usage is TRBJ1-5; D not certain. The V and J ends lost 4 bases and 5 bases respectively, with 33 bases between them. The CDR3 runs to 21 residues. Germline V gene lookup returns CDR1 LGHNA and CDR2 YNFKEQ.